This T cell receptor beta chain was observed in a study of regulatory T cells in long-lasting Graves disease. Study findings and constraints: Persistent cases of Graves' showed reduced TCR diversity relative to newly diagnosed patients. Persistent patients shared more public clonotypes (about 2,600) than new patients (approximately 970).

With iRepertoire HTBI primers and Arm-PCR of CDR3 regions, TCR beta libraries were built. TCRdb passed the multiplex PCR reads through MiXCR, listing each CDR3 protein once. The top ten clones hold 8% to 10% of a sample with hundreds of thousands of distinct CDR3 sequences, approximately 13% of them seen once. For this clonotype: Its antigen is unidentified. A far larger clone is only one base removed, so a read error is likely.

Noted time point: newly diagnosed GD, antithyroid drugs for less than 3 months. PBMC-extracted RNA yielded the TCR library. The CDR3 covers 13 residues. Germline CDR1 is SEHNR and CDR2 is FQNEAQ (reference sequence). The same data also went into a second study, on T cells in Graves' hyperthyroidism and ophthalmopathy. That investigation notes: Diagnoses rested on clinical symptoms, serum thyroxine and TRAb, thyroid ultrasound and orbital computed tomography. Most clonotypes expanded in thyroid above 0.001 were likewise present in blood.

The chain is built from TRBV7-9 and TRBJ2-7; D gene uncertain. The sample consisted of peripheral blood mononuclear cells (PBMCs), taken at new diagnosis, from a patient treated with antithyroid drugs. The origin of this receptor is a man aged 30-40 years with Graves disease. The DNA for the CDR3 is TGTACCAGCAGCTTCTTGGTAAACTACGAGCAGTACTTC. It encodes CTSSFLVNYEQYF.